The following is a TCR beta chain sequence with its context. This specimen comes from a study of blood T cell repertoires in COVID-19. As for the study in general: Samples came from the United States, Italy and Spain, spanning acute and convalescent COVID-19.

V lost 4 bases, J lost 7 bases, and 6 bases stayed unmatched. Germline CDR1 reads SGHRS; CDR2 reads YFSETQ. The CDR3 runs to 15 residues. Libraries were prepared by immunoSEQ multiplex PCR; TCRdb keeps only in-frame clonotypes and omits some of them. The top ten clones hold around a quarter of a sample with 90,000 to 100,000 clones, roughly 84% of them seen once. The sequenced material came from peripheral blood. The TCR originated in a man in his sixties with acute or convalescent COVID-19. The chain employs TRBV5-1 and TRBJ1-4; 11 nucleotides agree with TRBD1. The CDR3 DNA follows: TGCGCCAGCAGCCGGGGGGACAGGGGGAGTGAAAAACTGTTTTTT. Translation: CASSRGDRGSEKLFF.